Each of the 12 T cell receptor beta chains below was sequenced from the same sample in a study of T-cell reconstitution after alpha-beta-depleted transplantation in children (dated by TCRdb to the mid-2010s). The sample's treatment or condition label is to be understood as: allogeneic hematopoietic cell transplantation with graft depleted of TCRalphabeta T cells and CD19 B cells. Library preparation used PCR. TCRdb names Illumina HiSeq 2500 as the instrument used. Molecular barcoding was employed in the preparation of TCR libraries, with unique molecular identifiers being used to normalize TCRbeta repertoire quantification. TCRdb reworked the public reads: Q25 trimming with fastp, MiXCR clone assembly, productive beta chains retained. Merged by CDR3 protein, the rows form single entries marked with the most common genes and DNA. The sample table holds roughly 250,000 distinct CDR3 sequences, of which less than 9% were seen once. Less than 8% of the sample goes to the ten largest clones.

The specimen comprised PBMCs, mostly from graft donor cells, sampled 180 days after TCRalphabeta/CD19-depleted stem cell transplant. The receptor source for this set is a male patient between 5 and 17 years old who had a stem cell transplant for acute lymphoblastic leukemia, so the T cells may come from the graft donor.

Many counts were recorded for this clonotype. CDR3 amino acids: CSGDSSVGGGAFF. In DNA, the CDR3 is TGCAGCGGGGACAGTTCGGTCGGAGGAGGAGCTTTCTTT. This rearrangement joins TRBV29-1 to TRBJ1-1; 7 positions agree with TRBD1. There are 13 residues in the CDR3. CDR1 and CDR2 (germline): SQVTM, ANQGSEA. Unmatched junction bases numbered 15, after V lost 7 bases and J lost 10 bases.

At least ten counts were recorded for this clonotype. The rearrangement links TRBV7-8 to TRBJ2-1; no firm D call. Trimming took off 6 bases at V and 7 bases at J, with 10 bases between the two ends. Germline V CDR1 and CDR2: SGHVS, FQNEAQ. The CDR3 has 12 amino acids. The CDR3 region is CASRLRQNEQFF. The DNA for the CDR3 is TGTGCCAGCAGATTAAGGCAGAATGAGCAGTTCTTC.

The sample holds many counts of this clonotype. This CDR3 reads CASSSPFPPDRLNSYNEQFF. The CDR3 bases are TGTGCCAGCAGTTCCCCCTTTCCCCCTGACAGGTTAAACTCCTACAATGAGCAGTTCTTC. The chain is built from TRBV2 and TRBJ2-1, with a tentative D call TRBD1 (6 bases). Trimming removed 5 bases from V and 0 bases from J, with 26 bases in between. Germline values: CDR1 SNHLY, CDR2 FYNNEI. The CDR3 covers 20 residues.

This clonotype occurred many times. The chain links TRBV28 to TRBJ2-1; TRBD1 is a possible D gene (6 bases). V lost 3 bases, J lost 7 bases, and 22 bases lay in between. This CDR3 has 17 amino acids. From germline, CDR1 is MDHEN and CDR2 SYDVKM. CDR3 DNA sequence: TGTGCCAGCAGTTTTTGGGCACAGGGTAGCGTAGGGAATGAGCAGTTCTTC. The encoded protein is CASSFWAQGSVGNEQFF.

The chain has TRBV3-1 and TRBJ1-3; D is ambiguous. CDR1 is LGHDT and CDR2 is YNNKEL in the germline V gene (reference sequence). Trimming stripped 8 bases from V and 0 bases from J, with 20 bases between. The CDR3 runs 17 residues. The CDR3 sequence: CASVADSGIRSGNTIYF. The CDR3 nucleotides are TGTGCCAGCGTGGCGGATTCGGGCATACGCTCTGGAAACACCATATATTTT.

This clonotype showed up many times. This chain connects TRBV29-1 to TRBJ2-7, with TRBD1 as a possible D gene (6 bases). This CDR3 is built from 15 residues. Trimming removed 1 base from V and 7 bases from J, with 20 bases in between. Germline V CDR1 and CDR2: SQVTM, ANQGSEA. This chain's CDR3 is CSVEGYREPRGEQYF. DNA of the CDR3: TGCAGCGTTGAAGGGTACAGGGAACCGAGGGGTGAGCAGTACTTC.

This clonotype has ten or more counts. The V call is TRBV29-1, the J call TRBJ2-7, with D perhaps matching TRBD1 or TRBD2 (6 bases each). Germline CDR1 reads SQVTM; CDR2 reads ANQGSEA. The CDR3 is 11 residues long. The ends were cut back, 7 bases at V and 9 bases at J, with 16 bases in the middle. In DNA form, the CDR3 reads TGCAGCGCGGGGGCCCCTTATAGGCAGTACTTC. It codes for CSAGAPYRQYF.

This clonotype was picked up many times. The genes are TRBV24-1 and TRBJ2-3; tentatively, D is TRBD2 (5 bases). V was shortened by 7 bases and J by 4 bases, with 23 bases between the two germline ends. CDR1 is KGHDR, CDR2 SFDVKD, per germline. CDR3 length: 17 residues. This CDR3 is CATSGPPGIGLADTQYF. As DNA, the CDR3 is TGTGCCACCAGCGGCCCGCCGGGAATCGGGTTGGCAGATACGCAGTATTTT.

In this sample, this clonotype turned up many times. The rearrangement links TRBV29-1 to TRBJ1-2; a weak D match, TRBD1 (5 bases). The germline V and J ends were trimmed by 6 bases and 4 bases, with 15 bases remaining between them. Per germline, CDR1 SQVTM and CDR2 ANQGSEA. The CDR3 is 13 amino acids. The CDR3 loop reads CSVDLPQGYGYTF. CDR3 DNA: TGCAGCGTCGACCTCCCCCAGGGCTATGGCTACACCTTC.

This clonotype showed up many times. This chain connects TRBV20-1 to TRBJ1-2; D is undetermined. The germline V gene has CDR1 DFQATT and CDR2 SNEGSKA (reference sequence). The germline V and J ends were trimmed by 1 base and 8 bases, with 8 bases remaining between them. This CDR3 is 11 amino acids long. The CDR3 is CSARVGIGYTF. Written as DNA, the CDR3 is TGCAGTGCTAGAGTAGGGATCGGCTACACCTTC.

This clonotype was observed at least ten times. The chain couples TRBV11-2 to TRBJ2-1; 7 nucleotides line up with TRBD1. The germline CDR1 and CDR2 sequences are SGHAT and FQNNGV. The J segment lost 8 bases and the V segment lost 5 bases, leaving 6 bases of the junction unmatched. The CDR3 length is 13 residues. CDR3 DNA sequence: TGTGCCAGCAGCCCCCGACAGGGACATGAGCAGTTCTTC. Translated: CASSPRQGHEQFF.

The table lists this clonotype with many counts. The V and J genes are TRBV6-5 and TRBJ1-3; unclear D gene. The V end lost 5 bases, the J end lost 0 bases, and 14 bases lay between the germline ends. Per the germline V gene, CDR1 is MNHEY and CDR2 is SVGAGI. The CDR3 has 16 amino acids. The CDR3 loop reads CASSPFKPSSGNTIYF. DNA for the CDR3: TGTGCCAGCAGTCCTTTTAAACCGAGCTCTGGAAACACCATATATTTT.